This record concerns one T cell receptor (beta chain) sequence. The sample originates from a study of blood T cell repertoires in COVID-19. Method: immunoSEQ multiplex PCR; TCRdb's copy keeps in-frame clones and lacks some. Of 81,000 or so clones in the sample, around 91% were seen once. Trimming shortened V by 3 bases and J by 2 bases, and 12 bases separated the two germline ends. This CDR3 has 15 amino acids. The germline gives CDR1 KGHDR, CDR2 SFDVKD. This chain connects TRBV24-1 to TRBJ2-5; tentative D call: TRBD2 (5 bases). Sequencing was done on a sample of peripheral blood. The sequence came from a man between 65 and 79 years old with active or convalescent COVID-19. The chain's CDR3 is CATSDPRRKQETQYF. Here the CDR3 DNA reads TGTGCCACCAGTGATCCGCGGAGGAAACAAGAGACCCAGTACTTC.